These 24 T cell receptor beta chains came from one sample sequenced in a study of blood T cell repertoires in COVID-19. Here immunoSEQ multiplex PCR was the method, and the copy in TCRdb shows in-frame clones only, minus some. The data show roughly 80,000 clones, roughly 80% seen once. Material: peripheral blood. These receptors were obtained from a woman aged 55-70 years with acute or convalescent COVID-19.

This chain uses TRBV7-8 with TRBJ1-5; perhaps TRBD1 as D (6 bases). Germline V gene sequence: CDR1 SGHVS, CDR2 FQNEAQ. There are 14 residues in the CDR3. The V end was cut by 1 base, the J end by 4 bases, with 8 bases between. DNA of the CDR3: TGTGCCAGCAGCTTAGTCCAGGGGAATCAGCCCCAGCATTTT. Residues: CASSLVQGNQPQHF.

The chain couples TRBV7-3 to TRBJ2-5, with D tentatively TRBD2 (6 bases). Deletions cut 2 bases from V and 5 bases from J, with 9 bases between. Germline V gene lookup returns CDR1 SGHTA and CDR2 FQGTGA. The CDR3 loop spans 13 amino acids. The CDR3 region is CASSLGAGETQYF. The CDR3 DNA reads TGTGCCAGCAGCTTAGGGGCGGGGGAGACCCAGTACTTC.

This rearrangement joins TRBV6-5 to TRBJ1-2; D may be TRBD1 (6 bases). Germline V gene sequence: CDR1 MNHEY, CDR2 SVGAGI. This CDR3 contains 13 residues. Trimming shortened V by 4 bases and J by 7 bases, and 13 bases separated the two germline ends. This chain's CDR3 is CASSFAGAGGYTF. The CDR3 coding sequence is TGTGCCAGCAGTTTCGCAGGGGCGGGTGGCTACACCTTC.

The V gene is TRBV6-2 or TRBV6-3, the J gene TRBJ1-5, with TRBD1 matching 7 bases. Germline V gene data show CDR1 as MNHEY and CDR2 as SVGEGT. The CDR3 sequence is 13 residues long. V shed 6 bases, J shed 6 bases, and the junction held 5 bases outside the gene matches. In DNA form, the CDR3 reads TGTGCCAGCAGCCCTACAGGGGTTCAGCCCCAGCATTTT. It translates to CASSPTGVQPQHF.

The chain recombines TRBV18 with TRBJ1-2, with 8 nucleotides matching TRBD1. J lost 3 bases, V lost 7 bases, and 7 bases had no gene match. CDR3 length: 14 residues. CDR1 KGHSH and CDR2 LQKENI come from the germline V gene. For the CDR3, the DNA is TGTGCCAGCTACAATGGACAGGGAGACTATGGCTACACCTTC. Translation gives CASYNGQGDYGYTF.

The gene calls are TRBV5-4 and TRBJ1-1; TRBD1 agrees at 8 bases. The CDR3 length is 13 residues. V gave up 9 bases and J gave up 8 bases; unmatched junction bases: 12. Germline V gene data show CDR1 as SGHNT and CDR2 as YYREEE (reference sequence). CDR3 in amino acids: CATMPLRTGEAFF. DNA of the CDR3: TGTGCCACCATGCCTCTAAGGACAGGGGAAGCTTTCTTT.

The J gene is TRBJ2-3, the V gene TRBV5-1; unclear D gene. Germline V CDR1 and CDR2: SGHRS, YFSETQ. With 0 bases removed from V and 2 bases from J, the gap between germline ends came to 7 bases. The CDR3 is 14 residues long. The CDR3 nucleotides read TGCGCCAGCAGCTTGGCCGGTCACACAGATACGCAGTATTTT. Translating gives CASSLAGHTDTQYF.

Written as DNA, the CDR3 is TGTGCCAGCAGTTACCAAGGGGGCAAGGCTTTCTTT. It specifies CASSYQGGKAFF. This chain connects TRBV6-5 to TRBJ1-1; 7 bases are shared with TRBD1. This CDR3 region has 12 residues. Germline-derived CDR1 and CDR2 are MNHEY and SVGAGI. V gave up 2 bases and J gave up 11 bases; unmatched junction bases: 5.

This CDR3 reads CASSLLGRDTIYF. CDR3 in DNA: TGTGCCAGCAGCTTGTTGGGCAGAGACACCATATATTTT. This chain joins TRBV5-4 and TRBJ1-3; D not certain. This CDR3 is 13 amino acids long. V lost 1 base and J lost 8, with 10 bases in between. From germline, CDR1 is SGHNT and CDR2 YYREEE (reference sequence).

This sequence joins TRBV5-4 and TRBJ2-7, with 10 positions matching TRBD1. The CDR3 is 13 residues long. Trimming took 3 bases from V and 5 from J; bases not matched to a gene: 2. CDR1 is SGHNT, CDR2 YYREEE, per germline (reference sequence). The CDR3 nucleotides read TGTGCCAGCAGCTCGGACAGGGGGAACGAGCAGTACTTC. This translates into CASSSDRGNEQYF.

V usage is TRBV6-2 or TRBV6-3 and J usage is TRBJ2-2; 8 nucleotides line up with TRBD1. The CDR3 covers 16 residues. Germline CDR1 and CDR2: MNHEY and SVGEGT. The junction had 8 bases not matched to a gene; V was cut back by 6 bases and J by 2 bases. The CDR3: CASSHGQGINTGELFF. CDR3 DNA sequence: TGTGCCAGCAGCCATGGACAGGGAATAAACACCGGGGAGCTGTTTTTT.

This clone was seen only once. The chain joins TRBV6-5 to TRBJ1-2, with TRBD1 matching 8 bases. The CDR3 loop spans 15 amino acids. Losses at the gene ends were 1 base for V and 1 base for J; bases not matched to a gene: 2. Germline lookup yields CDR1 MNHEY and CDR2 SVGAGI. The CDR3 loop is CASSYFDRGNYGYTF. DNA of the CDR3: TGTGCCAGCAGTTACTTCGACAGGGGTAACTATGGCTACACCTTC.

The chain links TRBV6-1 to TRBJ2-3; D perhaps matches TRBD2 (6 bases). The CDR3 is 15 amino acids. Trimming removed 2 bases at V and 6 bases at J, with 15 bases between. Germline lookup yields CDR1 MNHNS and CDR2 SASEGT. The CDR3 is CASSEFRGNSDTQYF. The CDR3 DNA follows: TGTGCCAGCAGTGAATTTCGGGGGAATTCGGATACGCAGTATTTT.

Here the CDR3 DNA reads TGTGCCAGCAGCCCGGTAACAGATACGCAGTATTTT. Its protein product is CASSPVTDTQYF. V and J are TRBV7-3 and TRBJ2-3; D unclear. Germline CDR1 is SGHTA and CDR2 is FQGTGA. The CDR3 is 12 residues long. The V end was cut by 5 bases, the J end by 3 bases, with 6 bases between.

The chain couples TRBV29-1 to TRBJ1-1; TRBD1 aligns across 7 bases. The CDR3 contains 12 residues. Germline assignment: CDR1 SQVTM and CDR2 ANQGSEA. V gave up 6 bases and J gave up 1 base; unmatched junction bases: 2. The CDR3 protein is CSVRQGNTEAFF. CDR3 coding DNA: TGCAGCGTCCGACAGGGGAACACTGAAGCTTTCTTT.

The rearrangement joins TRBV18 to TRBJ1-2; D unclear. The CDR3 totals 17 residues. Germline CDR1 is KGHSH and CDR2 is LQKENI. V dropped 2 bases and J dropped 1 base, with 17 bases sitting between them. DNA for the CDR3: TGTGCCAGCTCACCAGTGGAGGGTTCGGGCAGTAACTATGGCTACACCTTC. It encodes CASSPVEGSGSNYGYTF.

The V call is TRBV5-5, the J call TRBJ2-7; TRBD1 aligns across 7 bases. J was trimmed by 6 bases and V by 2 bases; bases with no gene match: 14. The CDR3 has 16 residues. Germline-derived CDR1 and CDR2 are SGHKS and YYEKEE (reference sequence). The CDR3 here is CASSLMSQQGIAEQYF. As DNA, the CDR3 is TGTGCCAGCAGCTTAATGTCCCAACAGGGGATTGCCGAGCAGTACTTC. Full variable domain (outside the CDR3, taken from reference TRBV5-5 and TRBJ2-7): DAGVTQSPTHLIKTRGQQVTLRCSPISGHKSVSWYQQVLGQGPQFIFQYYEKEERGRGNFPDRFSARQFPNYSSELNVNALLLGDSALYLCASSLMSQQGIAEQYFGPGTRLTVT.

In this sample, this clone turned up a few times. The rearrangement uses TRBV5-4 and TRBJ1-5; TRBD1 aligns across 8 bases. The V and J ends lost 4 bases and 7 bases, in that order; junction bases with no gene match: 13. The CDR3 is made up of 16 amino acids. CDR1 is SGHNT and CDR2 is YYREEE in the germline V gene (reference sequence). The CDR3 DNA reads TGTGCCAGCAGCCAGGGACAGGTCGATTGGAGGCAGCCCCAGCATTTT. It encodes CASSQGQVDWRQPQHF.

The CDR3: CASSGDSSYEQYF. CDR3 bases: TGTGCCAGCAGCGGGGACAGTTCCTACGAGCAGTACTTC. The chain has TRBV3-1 (or the pseudogene TRBV3-2) and TRBJ2-7; 7 nucleotides line up with TRBD1. The V and J ends lost 5 bases and 1 base, in that order; junction bases with no gene match: 2. The CDR3 loop spans 13 amino acids. Germline assignment: CDR1 LGHDT and CDR2 YNNKEL (reference sequence).

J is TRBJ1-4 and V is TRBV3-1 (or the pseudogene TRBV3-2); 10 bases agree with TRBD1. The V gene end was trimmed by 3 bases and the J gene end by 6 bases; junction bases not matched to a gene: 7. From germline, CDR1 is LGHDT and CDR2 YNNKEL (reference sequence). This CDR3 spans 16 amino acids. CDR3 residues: CASSQPYGTGDEKLFF. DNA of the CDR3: TGTGCCAGCAGCCAGCCCTACGGGACAGGGGATGAAAAACTGTTTTTT.

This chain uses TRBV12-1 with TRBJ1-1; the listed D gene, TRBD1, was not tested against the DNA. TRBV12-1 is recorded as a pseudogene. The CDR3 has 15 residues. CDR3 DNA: TGTGCCAGCAGCTCGGGACAGGGGGCGAGCACTGAAGCTTTCTTT. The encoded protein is CASSSGQGASTEAFF.

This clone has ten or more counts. CDR3 residues: CASSVQDTGELFF. In DNA form, the CDR3 reads TGTGCCAGCAGCGTGCAGGACACCGGGGAGCTGTTTTTT. V usage is TRBV7-9 and J usage is TRBJ2-2; D gene unclear. The CDR3 sequence is 13 residues long. The V end was cut by 5 bases, the J end by 3 bases, with 7 bases between. Germline lookup yields CDR1 SEHNR and CDR2 FQNEAQ (reference sequence).

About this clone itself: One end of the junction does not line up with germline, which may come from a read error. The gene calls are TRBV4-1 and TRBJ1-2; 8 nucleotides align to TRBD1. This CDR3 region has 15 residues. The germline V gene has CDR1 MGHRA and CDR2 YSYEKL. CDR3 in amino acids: CASSYTRGQETGTEF. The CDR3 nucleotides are TGCGCCAGCAGCTACACTAGGGGACAGGAGACTGGGACGGAGTTC.

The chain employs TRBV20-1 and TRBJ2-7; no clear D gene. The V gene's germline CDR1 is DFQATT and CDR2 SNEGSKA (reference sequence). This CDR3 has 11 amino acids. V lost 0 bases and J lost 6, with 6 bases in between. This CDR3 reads CSARDLREQYF. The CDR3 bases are TGCAGTGCTAGAGATTTGCGCGAGCAGTACTTC.